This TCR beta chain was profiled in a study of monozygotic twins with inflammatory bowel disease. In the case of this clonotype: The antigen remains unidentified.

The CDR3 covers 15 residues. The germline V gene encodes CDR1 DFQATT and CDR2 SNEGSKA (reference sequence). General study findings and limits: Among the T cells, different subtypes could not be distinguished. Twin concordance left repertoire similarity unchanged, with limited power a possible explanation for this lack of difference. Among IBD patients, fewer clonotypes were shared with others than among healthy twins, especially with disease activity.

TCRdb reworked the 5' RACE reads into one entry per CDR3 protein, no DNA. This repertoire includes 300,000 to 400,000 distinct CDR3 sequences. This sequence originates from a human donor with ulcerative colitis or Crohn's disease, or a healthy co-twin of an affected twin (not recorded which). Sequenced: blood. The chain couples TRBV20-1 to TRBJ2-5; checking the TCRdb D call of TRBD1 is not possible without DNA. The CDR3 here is CSAERPGPSSETQYF.